These 28 T cell receptor beta chains share one sample of origin, sequenced in a study of T cells in localized non-small cell lung cancer. Profiling relied on immunoSEQ multiplex PCR, and the TCRdb table lists in-frame clones only, not all of them. The profile shows tens of thousands of clones, about nine tenths of them singletons. Sequencing was performed on peripheral blood, taken before any cancer treatment. These receptors were taken from a man aged 40 to 69 with stage I squamous cell lung carcinoma.

This chain connects TRBV4-1 to TRBJ2-7, with D tentatively TRBD2 (5 bases). Germline values: CDR1 MGHRA, CDR2 YSYEKL. With 0 bases removed from V and 3 bases from J, the gap between germline ends came to 9 bases. The CDR3 runs to 14 residues. The CDR3, as DNA: TGCGCCAGCAGCCAAGAGAGGGAGAACTACGAGCAGTACTTC. It codes for CASSQERENYEQYF.

A few counts support this clone. The chain is built from TRBV5-1 and TRBJ1-2; D unclear. The germline V gene encodes CDR1 SGHRS and CDR2 YFSETQ. The CDR3 covers 13 residues. V lost 5 bases and J lost 4, with 12 bases in between. The CDR3 spells CASRIDDGYGYTF. The CDR3 DNA is TGCGCCAGCAGGATTGATGACGGCTATGGCTACACCTTC.

V is TRBV5-4 and J is TRBJ2-7; the D gene is possibly TRBD2 (5 bases). This CDR3 has 12 amino acids. Germline V CDR1 and CDR2: SGHNT, YYREEE (reference sequence). The germline V and J ends were trimmed by 1 base and 6 bases, with 8 bases remaining between them. For the CDR3, the DNA is TGTGCCAGCAGCTTGAGGGAGACCGAGCAGTACTTC. Encoded protein: CASSLRETEQYF. Supplemented by reference TRBV5-4 and TRBJ2-7, the full variable domain reads ETGVTQSPTHLIKTRGQQVTLRCSSQSGHNTVSWYQQALGQGPQFIFQYYREEENGRGNFPPRFSGLQFPNYSSELNVNALELDDSALYLCASSLRETEQYFGPGTRLTVT.

The chain has TRBV7-2 and TRBJ2-1, with 12 bases aligning to TRBD2. Germline CDR1 SGHTA, CDR2 FQGNSA. The CDR3 spans 15 residues. The V segment lost 4 bases and the J segment 6 bases; nucleotides outside the gene matches: 4. The CDR3 loop is CASSSTSGGFNEQFF. The CDR3, as DNA: TGTGCCAGCAGCTCGACTAGCGGGGGATTCAATGAGCAGTTCTTC.

The J gene is TRBJ2-7, the V gene TRBV2; D remains unclear. This CDR3 has 13 residues. Germline V gene data show CDR1 as SNHLY and CDR2 as FYNNEI. Trimming took off 8 bases at V and 2 bases at J, with 13 bases between the two ends. For the CDR3, the DNA is TGTGCCAGCCTTAAAGAGTCGCCCTACGAGCAGTACTTC. Translating gives CASLKESPYEQYF.

This chain connects TRBV5-4 to TRBJ1-2; 7 bases align to TRBD1. V shed 0 bases, J shed 4 bases, and the junction held 3 bases outside the gene matches. The CDR3 spans 14 residues. CDR1 is SGHNT and CDR2 is YYREEE in the germline V gene (reference sequence). CDR3 bases: TGTGCCAGCAGCTTGGTAGAGGGGGCCTATGGCTACACCTTC. This gives the protein CASSLVEGAYGYTF.

The chain links TRBV18 to TRBJ1-1, with D unclear. With 6 bases removed from V and 2 bases from J, the gap between germline ends came to 7 bases. CDR1 is KGHSH, CDR2 LQKENI, per germline. This CDR3 region has 12 residues. DNA for the CDR3: TGTGCCAGCTCTTCCATTAACACTGAAGCTTTCTTT. Protein product: CASSSINTEAFF.

Concerning this clone: Other DNA sequences within the sample encode an identical CDR3. J is TRBJ1-1 and V is TRBV7-2, with unresolved D. Trimming took off 5 bases at V and 1 base at J, with 8 bases between the two ends. The V gene's germline CDR1 is SGHTA and CDR2 FQGNSA. The CDR3 spans 13 residues. The CDR3, as DNA: TGTGCCAGCAGCCGGCAGAGGAACACTGAAGCTTTCTTT. Protein sequence: CASSRQRNTEAFF. Full variable domain (missing parts from reference TRBV7-2 and TRBJ1-1): GAGVSQSPSNKVTEKGKDVELRCDPISGHTALYWYRQSLGQGLEFLIYFQGNSAPDKSGLPSDRFSAERTGGSVSTLTIQRTQQEDSAVYLCASSRQRNTEAFFGQGTRLTVV.

This chain connects TRBV4-1 to TRBJ2-2; either TRBD1 or TRBD2 may supply D (5 bases each). Germline V gene data show CDR1 as MGHRA and CDR2 as YSYEKL. The CDR3 has 17 amino acids. With 0 bases removed from V and 0 bases from J, the gap between germline ends came to 11 bases. This CDR3 reads CASSQEMRGTNTGELFF. The CDR3 nucleotides are TGCGCCAGCAGCCAAGAGATGAGGGGAACGAACACCGGGGAGCTGTTTTTT.

The chain joins TRBV9 to TRBJ2-3; D not certain. This CDR3 is built from 14 residues. The V end lost 0 bases, the J end lost 3 bases, and 8 bases lay between the germline ends. CDR1 is SGDLS and CDR2 is YYNGEE in the germline V gene. DNA for the CDR3: TGTGCCAGCAGCGTAGCGTCTGCAACAGATACGCAGTATTTT. It codes for CASSVASATDTQYF.

This clone was observed a single time. The chain recombines TRBV14 with TRBJ2-1; no reliable D call. CDR3 length: 14 amino acids. Deletions cut 2 bases from V and 0 bases from J, with 5 bases between. Germline values: CDR1 SGHDN, CDR2 FVKESK. The CDR3 sequence is CASSQQLSYNEQFF. In DNA, the CDR3 is TGTGCCAGCAGCCAACAACTCTCCTACAATGAGCAGTTCTTC. Drawing the rest from reference TRBV14 and TRBJ2-1, the complete variable domain is EAGVTQFPSHSVIEKGQTVTLRCDPISGHDNLYWYRRVMGKEIKFLLHFVKESKQDESGMPNNRFLAERTGGTYSTLKVQPAELEDSGVYFCASSQQLSYNEQFFGPGTRLTVL.

The chain combines TRBV30 with TRBJ1-6; TRBD1 agrees at 7 bases. The CDR3 loop spans 11 amino acids. With 5 bases clipped from V and 11 bases from J, the junction kept 3 bases outside the gene matches. CDR1 and CDR2 from the germline V gene are GTSNPN and SVGIG (reference sequence). DNA of the CDR3: TGTGCCTGGTCGACAGGGCCACCCCTCCACTTT. Its translation is CAWSTGPPLHF.

Notes on this clone: Sequence at one end of the junction differs from germline and may be a read error. The V call is TRBV28, the J call TRBJ2-7, with D unclear. Germline V gene data show CDR1 as MDHEN and CDR2 as SYDVKM. The CDR3 contains 12 residues. CDR3 amino acids: CASSSTLGNRNF. For the CDR3, the DNA is TGTGCCAGCAGTTCCACTTTAGGGAATCGGAACTTC.

This clone was detected a few times. This sequence joins TRBV4-1 and TRBJ1-5; D is undetermined. V lost 5 bases and J lost 3, with 14 bases in between. This CDR3 comprises 15 residues. Germline-derived CDR1 and CDR2 are MGHRA and YSYEKL. CDR3: CASSVPGQPNQPQHF. The CDR3 DNA reads TGCGCCAGCAGCGTCCCCGGCCAGCCCAATCAGCCCCAGCATTTT.

The chain has TRBV4-1 and TRBJ2-2, with 9 bases fitting TRBD1. V gave up 1 base and J gave up 7 bases; unmatched junction bases: 7. The germline V gene has CDR1 MGHRA and CDR2 YSYEKL. The CDR3 spans 16 residues. DNA for the CDR3: TGCGCCAGCAGCCAAGGACAGGGGGAAGTTCTCGGGGAGCTGTTTTTT. Translation gives CASSQGQGEVLGELFF.

The chain joins TRBV6-1 to TRBJ1-2; D not certain. The CDR3 loop spans 13 amino acids. Germline V lookup: CDR1 MNHNS, CDR2 SASEGT. Trimming shortened V by 5 bases and J by 7 bases, and 14 bases separated the two germline ends. This CDR3 reads CASSTVSNVGYTF. The CDR3 DNA is TGTGCCAGCAGTACGGTATCGAATGTTGGCTACACCTTC.

The V call is TRBV5-1, the J call TRBJ2-3; the match to TRBD1 covers 7 bases. The germline V gene has CDR1 SGHRS and CDR2 YFSETQ. The V gene end was trimmed by 6 bases and the J gene end by 1 base; junction bases not matched to a gene: 8. CDR3 length equals 15 residues. CDR3 loop: CASNNQGVGTDTQYF. CDR3 coding DNA: TGCGCCAGCAATAACCAGGGGGTTGGCACAGATACGCAGTATTTT.

The table lists this clone with a count of one. DNA of the CDR3: TGTGCCAGCAGCTTACCCAGCTCGGCCAATGAGCAGTTCTTC. Translation: CASSLPSSANEQFF. The chain couples TRBV7-8 to TRBJ2-1; no clear D. The CDR3 spans 14 residues. V lost 2 bases, J lost 6 bases, and 11 bases lay in between. CDR1 is SGHVS, CDR2 FQNEAQ, per germline.

The table lists this clone with a few counts. V and J are TRBV6-1 and TRBJ2-5; perhaps TRBD2 as D (7 bases). This CDR3 has 15 amino acids. Germline values: CDR1 MNHNS, CDR2 SASEGT. The V and J ends lost 7 bases and 1 base respectively, with 16 bases between them. CDR3 sequence reads: CASKLGGGGQETQYF. The CDR3 DNA reads as TGTGCCAGCAAGCTAGGGGGGGGTGGCCAAGAGACCCAGTACTTC.

The chain recombines TRBV13 with TRBJ2-1, with TRBD2 identical over 13 bases. CDR3 length: 16 residues. The germline V gene encodes CDR1 PRHDT and CDR2 FYEKMQ (reference sequence). Trimming took 6 bases from V and 1 from J; bases not matched to a gene: 3. The CDR3 protein is CASSTTSGGSYNEQFF. The DNA for the CDR3 is TGTGCCAGCAGTACGACTAGCGGGGGGTCCTACAATGAGCAGTTCTTC.

V usage is TRBV5-1 and J usage is TRBJ2-7; 8 bases align to TRBD1. This CDR3 has 17 residues. Germline CDR1 and CDR2: SGHRS and YFSETQ. V lost 2 bases, J lost 3 bases, and 13 bases stayed unmatched. The CDR3 nucleotides are TGCGCCAGCAGCTTAGATTCTCGGACAGGGTGGGGCTACGAGCAGTACTTC. It encodes CASSLDSRTGWGYEQYF.

This chain connects TRBV6-5 to TRBJ1-3; maybe TRBD1 (5 bases). Deletions cut 2 bases from V and 0 bases from J, with 11 bases between. Germline CDR1 and CDR2: MNHEY and SVGAGI. The length of the CDR3 is 16 residues. The CDR3 sequence is CASSYAGTASGNTIYF. In DNA form, the CDR3 reads TGTGCCAGCAGTTACGCGGGGACGGCCTCTGGAAACACCATATATTTT.

The V and J genes are TRBV5-8 and TRBJ1-1; TRBD1 aligns across 7 bases. Per the germline V gene, CDR1 is SGHTS and CDR2 is YDEGEE. There are 14 residues in the CDR3. With 4 bases clipped from V and 11 bases from J, the junction kept 14 bases outside the gene matches. Here the CDR3 reads CASSRFMRQGRAFF. The DNA of the CDR3 is TGTGCCAGCAGCCGCTTTATGAGACAGGGCCGCGCTTTCTTT.

This rearrangement joins TRBV6-1 to TRBJ1-3; D unresolved. CDR3 size: 15 residues. Germline V gene data show CDR1 as MNHNS and CDR2 as SASEGT. V was cut by 2 bases and J by 2 bases, with 10 bases left in between. Here the CDR3 reads CASSEQNVAGNTIYF. The CDR3 DNA is TGTGCCAGCAGTGAACAAAACGTCGCTGGAAACACCATATATTTT.

This chain links TRBV6-5 with TRBJ1-2; D gene ambiguous. The CDR3 length is 13 residues. The germline CDR1 and CDR2 sequences are MNHEY and SVGAGI. Trimming removed 4 bases at V and 4 bases at J, with 10 bases between. DNA of the CDR3: TGTGCCAGCAGTTTTGGACCCACCTATGGCTACACCTTC. It codes for CASSFGPTYGYTF.

This chain uses TRBV5-1 with TRBJ2-7; 9 positions match TRBD1. The junction had 8 bases not matched to a gene; V was cut back by 4 bases and J by 3 bases. Germline V gene lookup returns CDR1 SGHRS and CDR2 YFSETQ. CDR3 length equals 15 residues. DNA of the CDR3: TGCGCCAGCAGCCCCGGGACAGGGTGGCTCTACGAGCAGTACTTC. Translating gives CASSPGTGWLYEQYF.

V usage is TRBV28 and J usage is TRBJ1-2, with TRBD1 matching over 9 bases. The CDR3 covers 15 residues. Trimming cost V 1 base and J 7 bases; bases outside gene matches: 7. From germline, CDR1 is MDHEN and CDR2 SYDVKM. The CDR3 sequence is CASSLYGDRVSGYTF. CDR3 bases: TGTGCCAGCAGTTTATATGGGGACAGGGTCTCTGGCTACACCTTC.

This sequence joins TRBV4-2 and TRBJ2-7; a possible D gene is TRBD2 (5 bases). V gave up 2 bases and J gave up 9 bases, with 11 bases separating them. CDR3 length equals 12 residues. The germline CDR1 and CDR2 sequences are LGHNA and YNFKEQ. The CDR3 protein is CASSQRGHLQYF. The CDR3 DNA follows: TGTGCCAGCAGCCAAAGAGGGCATCTGCAGTACTTC.